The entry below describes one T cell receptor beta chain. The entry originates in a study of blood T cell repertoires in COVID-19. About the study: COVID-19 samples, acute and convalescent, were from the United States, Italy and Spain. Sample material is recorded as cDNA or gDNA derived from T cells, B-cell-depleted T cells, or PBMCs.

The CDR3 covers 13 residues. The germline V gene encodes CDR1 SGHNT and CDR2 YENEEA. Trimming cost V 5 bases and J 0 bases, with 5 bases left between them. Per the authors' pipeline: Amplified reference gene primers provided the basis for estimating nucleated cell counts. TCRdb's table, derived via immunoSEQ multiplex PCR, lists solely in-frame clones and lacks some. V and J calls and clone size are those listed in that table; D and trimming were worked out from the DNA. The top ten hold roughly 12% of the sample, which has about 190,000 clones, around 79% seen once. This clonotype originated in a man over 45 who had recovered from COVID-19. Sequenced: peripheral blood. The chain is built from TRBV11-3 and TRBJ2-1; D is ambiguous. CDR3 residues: CASSENSYNEQFF. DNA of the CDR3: TGTGCCAGCAGCGAGAACTCCTACAATGAGCAGTTCTTC. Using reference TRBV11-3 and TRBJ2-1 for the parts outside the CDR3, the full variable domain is EAGVVQSPRYKIIEKKQPVAFWCNPISGHNTLYWYLQNLGQGPELLIRYENEEAVDDSQLPKDRFSAERLKGVDSTLKIQPAELGDSAVYLCASSENSYNEQFFGPGTRLTVL.